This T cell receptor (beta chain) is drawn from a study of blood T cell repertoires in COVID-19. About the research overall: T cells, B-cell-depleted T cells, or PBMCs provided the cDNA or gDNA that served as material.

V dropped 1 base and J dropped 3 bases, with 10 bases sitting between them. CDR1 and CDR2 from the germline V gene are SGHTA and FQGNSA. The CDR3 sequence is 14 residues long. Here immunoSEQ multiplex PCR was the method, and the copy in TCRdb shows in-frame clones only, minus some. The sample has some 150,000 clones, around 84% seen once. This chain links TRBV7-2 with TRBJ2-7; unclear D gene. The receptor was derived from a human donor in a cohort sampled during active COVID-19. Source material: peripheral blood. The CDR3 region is CASSLGGSFYEQYF. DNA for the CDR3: TGTGCCAGCAGCTTAGGAGGCAGTTTCTACGAGCAGTACTTC. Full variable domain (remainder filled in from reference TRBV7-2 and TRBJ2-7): GAGVSQSPSNKVTEKGKDVELRCDPISGHTALYWYRQSLGQGLEFLIYFQGNSAPDKSGLPSDRFSAERTGGSVSTLTIQRTQQEDSAVYLCASSLGGSFYEQYFGPGTRLTVT.